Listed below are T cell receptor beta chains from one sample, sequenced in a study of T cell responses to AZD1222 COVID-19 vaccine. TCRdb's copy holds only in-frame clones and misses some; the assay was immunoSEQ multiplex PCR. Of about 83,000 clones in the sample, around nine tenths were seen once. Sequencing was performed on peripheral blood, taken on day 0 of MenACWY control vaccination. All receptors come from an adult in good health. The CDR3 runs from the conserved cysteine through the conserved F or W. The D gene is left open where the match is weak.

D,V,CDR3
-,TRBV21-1,CATFTTYRGDTQYF
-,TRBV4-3,CASSLGLEAGNTIYF
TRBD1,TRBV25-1,CASRGQGLGELFF
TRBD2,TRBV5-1,CASSEWTSGSSYEQYF
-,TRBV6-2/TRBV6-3,CASSYEGTSQPQHF
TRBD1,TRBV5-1,CASSLAGQGYEQFF
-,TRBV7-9,CASSLGSGSSSYNEQFF
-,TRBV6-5,CASSYSRGHEQYF
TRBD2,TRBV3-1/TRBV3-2,CASSQLAGGENEQFF
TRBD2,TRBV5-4,CASSKTSGDSYEQYF
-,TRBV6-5,CASSSRDTQYF
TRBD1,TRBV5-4,CASSRGQGARGTEAFF
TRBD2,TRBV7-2,CASSFTSGRAGELFF
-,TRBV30,CAWGFADTQYF
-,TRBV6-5,CASGYPWGYTF
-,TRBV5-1,CASSFPDRTTYEQYF
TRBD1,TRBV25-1,CASSEQGANYGYTF
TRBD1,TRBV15,CATSGGGSYEQYF
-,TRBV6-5,CASSYRGAPPSYEQYF
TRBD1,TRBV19,CASIAGTANTGELFF
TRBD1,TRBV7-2,CASSSMTGPNYGYTF
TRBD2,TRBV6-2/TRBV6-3,CASSYPTSGYNEQFF
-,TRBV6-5,CASNLGGLNTEAFF
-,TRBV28,CASSGLLSGNTIYF
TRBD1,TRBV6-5,CASRTRTGRDQPQHF